The rows below give T cell receptor beta chains drawn from one sample of a study of blood T cell repertoires in COVID-19. Libraries were prepared by immunoSEQ multiplex PCR; TCRdb keeps only in-frame clonotypes and omits some of them. The table includes over 110,000 clones, about 87% detected once. The specimen sequenced was PBMCs or T cells enriched from blood (not recorded which). These TCRs come from a man aged 45-65 years in a cohort exposed to, infected with or recovered from COVID-19 (not recorded which). CDR3s include the opening cysteine and the closing phenylalanine or tryptophan. D genes are given only for firm matches. Some rows have no size entry. The others give once, few or many, or a class for an expanded clone.

NA	TRBV4-3	TRBJ1-2	NA	CASSQGVQGGGYTF	TGCGCCAGCAGCCAAGGGGTCCAGGGAGGGGGCTACACCTTC
NA	TRBV19	TRBJ1-4	NA	CASSERRNEKLFF	TGTGCCAGTAGCGAGCGGCGGAATGAAAAACTGTTTTTT
NA	TRBV13	TRBJ2-7	TRBD1	CASSSWTGSVAYEQYF	TGTGCCAGCAGCTCCTGGACAGGATCGGTGGCCTACGAGCAGTACTTC
NA	TRBV5-8	TRBJ1-4	TRBD1	CASSPRQGSSEKLFF	TGTGCCAGCAGCCCTCGACAGGGATCGAGTGAAAAACTGTTTTTT
NA	TRBV7-2	TRBJ1-6	NA	CASSEQGGINNSPLHF	TGTGCCAGCAGCGAGCAGGGAGGGATAAATAATTCACCCCTCCACTTT
NA	TRBV19	TRBJ2-4	NA	CASSEDRAKNIQYF	TGTGCCAGCAGCGAGGACAGAGCCAAAAACATTCAGTACTTC
NA	TRBV11-3	TRBJ2-2	TRBD2	CASSKGLAGDTGELFF	TGTGCCAGCAGCAAAGGACTAGCGGGGGACACCGGGGAGCTGTTTTTT
NA	TRBV3-1/TRBV3-2	TRBJ2-2	NA	CASSLSGLSITGELFF	TGTGCCAGCAGCCTATCCGGACTCTCGATCACCGGGGAGCTGTTTTTT
NA	TRBV10-1	TRBJ2-1	NA	CASSFGGGEQFF	TGCGCCAGTTCCTTCGGCGGTGGGGAGCAGTTCTTC
NA	TRBV4-1	TRBJ2-3	TRBD2	CASSQEVAGRKDTQYF	TGCGCCAGCAGCCAAGAGGTAGCGGGGAGGAAAGATACGCAGTATTTT
NA	TRBV12-5	TRBJ1-2	NA	CASGLVGLAGENYGYTF	TGTGCTAGTGGTTTGGTAGGTCTCGCAGGGGAAAACTATGGCTACACCTTC
NA	TRBV6-5	TRBJ2-6	TRBD2	CASSYDGGGGANVLTF	TGTGCCAGCAGTTACGACGGGGGGGGAGGGGCCAACGTCCTGACTTTC
few	TRBV3-1/TRBV3-2	TRBJ1-1	NA	CASSSRSNTEAFF	TGTGCCAGCAGCTCCCGTTCTAACACTGAAGCTTTCTTT
NA	TRBV7-9	TRBJ2-2	NA	CASSRGTYSDTGELFF	TGTGCCAGCAGCCGCGGGACGTACTCCGACACCGGGGAGCTGTTTTTT
once	TRBV15	TRBJ1-2	TRBD1	CATSSRTGSGYTF	TGTGCCACCAGCAGCAGGACAGGAAGCGGCTACACCTTC
NA	TRBV5-8	TRBJ2-1	TRBD2	CASTASGSYYNEQFF	TGTGCCAGCACCGCTAGCGGGAGTTACTACAATGAGCAGTTCTTC
NA	TRBV6-4	TRBJ2-3	NA	CASSPSGLSTDTQYF	TGTGCCAGCAGCCCATCGGGTCTCAGCACAGATACGCAGTATTTT
NA	TRBV24-1	TRBJ2-1	NA	CATSESSYNEQFF	TGTGCCACCAGTGAGAGCTCCTACAATGAGCAGTTCTTC
NA	TRBV5-1	TRBJ2-3	NA	CASSLGTSGADTQYF	TGCGCCAGCAGCCTAGGGACATCTGGTGCAGATACGCAGTATTTT
NA	TRBV2	TRBJ2-1	NA	CASSINRQNEQFF	TGTGCCAGCAGTATTAACAGACAAAATGAGCAGTTCTTC
NA	TRBV5-3	TRBJ2-3	TRBD2	CARSLAGEGPTDTQYF	TGTGCCAGAAGCTTGGCCGGGGAGGGACCCACAGATACGCAGTATTTT
NA	TRBV27	TRBJ1-2	NA	CASSPRRDIDRNYGYTF	TGTGCCAGCAGTCCAAGAAGGGACATTGATCGGAACTATGGCTACACCTTC
once	TRBV7-9	TRBJ2-1	TRBD2	CASSLPGTTSRSYNEQFF	TGTGCCAGCAGCCTACCGGGTACGACTAGCCGGTCCTACAATGAGCAGTTCTTC
NA	TRBV9	TRBJ2-3	NA	CASSVGGGGTDTQYF	TGTGCCAGCAGCGTAGGGGGCGGGGGCACAGATACGCAGTATTTT
NA	TRBV5-1	TRBJ2-5	NA	CASSLAKETQYF	TGCGCCAGCAGCTTGGCCAAAGAGACCCAGTACTTC
few	TRBV7-7	TRBJ2-7	NA	CASSLDIGSYEQYF	TGTGCCAGCAGCTTAGACATTGGTTCCTACGAGCAGTACTTC
NA	TRBV19	TRBJ1-2	TRBD1	CASSSYRGTGYGYTF	TGTGCCAGTAGTAGCTACAGGGGGACTGGCTATGGCTACACCTTC
NA	TRBV7-6	TRBJ2-1	NA	CASSFSYNEQFF	TGTGCCAGCAGCTTCTCGTACAATGAGCAGTTCTTC
NA	TRBV27	TRBJ1-5	NA	CASSFQGRAGSNQPQHF	TGTGCCAGCAGTTTCCAGGGGCGGGCTGGTAGCAATCAGCCCCAGCATTTT
NA	TRBV3-1/TRBV3-2	TRBJ1-3	TRBD1	CASSSTGSGNTIYF	TGTGCCAGCAGCTCGACAGGGTCTGGAAACACCATATATTTT
few	TRBV30	TRBJ1-1	NA	CAWSVTANTEAFF	TGTGCCTGGAGTGTGACAGCTAACACTGAAGCTTTCTTT
NA	TRBV10-3	TRBJ1-1	TRBD1	CAISTTQGGGTEAFF	TGTGCCATCTCCACGACACAGGGGGGTGGCACTGAAGCTTTCTTT
NA	TRBV2	TRBJ2-5	TRBD1	CASRATTGSETQYF	TGTGCCAGCAGGGCCACGACAGGGTCAGAGACCCAGTACTTC
NA	TRBV29-1	TRBJ2-5	NA	CSVEILEETQYF	TGCAGCGTTGAAATTCTAGAAGAGACCCAGTACTTC
NA	TRBV6-5	TRBJ1-5	NA	CASSYSIERGQPQHF	TGTGCCAGCAGTTACTCGATAGAGCGGGGTCAGCCCCAGCATTTT
once	TRBV5-1	TRBJ2-5	NA	CASSLARLEETQYF	TGCGCCAGCAGCTTGGCCAGGCTTGAGGAGACCCAGTACTTC
NA	TRBV27	TRBJ1-2	NA	CASSLSINYGYTF	TGTGCCAGCAGTTTATCCATTAACTATGGCTACACCTTC
once	TRBV7-9	TRBJ2-7	NA	CASSQSRDTSSYEQYF	TGTGCCAGCAGCCAAAGCCGGGACACGAGCTCCTACGAGCAGTACTTC
NA	TRBV5-1	TRBJ2-5	NA	CASSSGPGRGETQYF	TGCGCCAGCAGCTCCGGGCCTGGAAGAGGGGAGACCCAGTACTTC
NA	TRBV6-5	TRBJ2-7	TRBD2	CVCGRGGYEQYF	TGTGTCTGTGGGCGGGGGGGCTACGAGCAGTACTTC
few	TRBV3-1/TRBV3-2	TRBJ2-3	NA	CASSQDLSGATDTQYF	TGTGCCAGCAGCCAAGATCTTAGTGGAGCAACAGATACGCAGTATTTT
NA	TRBV3-1/TRBV3-2	TRBJ2-1	NA	CASSSGNYNEQFF	TGTGCCAGCAGCTCAGGGAATTACAATGAGCAGTTCTTC
NA	TRBV9	TRBJ2-5	TRBD1	CASNPTGQETQYF	TGTGCCAGCAACCCGACAGGGCAAGAGACCCAGTACTTC
NA	TRBV5-6	TRBJ2-2	TRBD2	CASSLTSGGNTGELFF	TGTGCCAGCAGCTTGACTAGCGGGGGGAACACCGGGGAGCTGTTTTTT
NA	TRBV27	TRBJ1-2	NA	CASSLTGNGYTF	TGTGCCAGCAGTTTAACAGGGAATGGCTACACCTTC
NA	TRBV30	TRBJ2-1	NA	CAWRVPGAPSGEQFF	TGTGCCTGGAGGGTCCCGGGAGCTCCCTCCGGCGAGCAGTTCTTC
NA	TRBV21-1	TRBJ1-4	NA	CASSKRQGKVVEKLFF	TGTGCCAGCAGCAAAAGGCAGGGAAAGGTGGTAGAAAAACTGTTTTTT
NA	TRBV20-1	TRBJ1-6	NA	CSASTMGSSYNSPLHF	TGCAGTGCCAGTACAATGGGGAGCTCCTATAATTCACCCCTCCACTTT
NA	TRBV6-5	TRBJ2-1	TRBD1	CASSYGQAYNEQFF	TGTGCCAGCAGTTACGGACAGGCCTACAATGAGCAGTTCTTC
once	TRBV19	TRBJ1-5	NA	CASSRNQGRNQPQHF	TGTGCCAGTAGTAGAAACCAGGGCCGGAATCAGCCCCAGCATTTT
NA	TRBV20-1	TRBJ2-3	TRBD1	CSASGDGRGPTDTQYF	TGCAGTGCTAGTGGGGACGGTAGGGGGCCAACAGATACGCAGTATTTT
NA	TRBV15	TRBJ1-2	NA	CATSGSQEGYTF	TGTGCCACCTCCGGTAGCCAAGAGGGCTACACCTTC
many	TRBV18	TRBJ1-2	TRBD1	CASAPGTGDGYTF	TGTGCCAGCGCACCCGGGACAGGGGACGGCTACACCTTC
few	TRBV15	TRBJ2-1	NA	CATSSHGAGSRYNEQFF	TGTGCCACCAGCAGCCATGGGGCAGGTTCACGCTACAATGAGCAGTTCTTC
NA	TRBV27	TRBJ2-3	NA	CASRVQGRTDTQYF	TGTGCCAGCAGGGTACAGGGAAGAACAGATACGCAGTATTTT
NA	TRBV5-1	TRBJ2-7	NA	CASSLSTGLAGWEQYF	TGCGCCAGCAGCTTGTCGACAGGGTTGGCGGGGTGGGAGCAGTACTTC
NA	TRBV15	TRBJ2-1	TRBD2	CATSRDLAGVYNEQFF	TGTGCCACCAGCAGAGATCTGGCGGGAGTCTACAATGAGCAGTTCTTC
NA	TRBV2	TRBJ1-2	TRBD1	CASIQGQGYGYTF	TGTGCCAGCATCCAAGGACAGGGCTATGGCTACACCTTC
NA	TRBV28	TRBJ1-5	TRBD1	CASGQDNQPQHF	TGTGCCAGCGGACAGGACAATCAGCCCCAGCATTTT